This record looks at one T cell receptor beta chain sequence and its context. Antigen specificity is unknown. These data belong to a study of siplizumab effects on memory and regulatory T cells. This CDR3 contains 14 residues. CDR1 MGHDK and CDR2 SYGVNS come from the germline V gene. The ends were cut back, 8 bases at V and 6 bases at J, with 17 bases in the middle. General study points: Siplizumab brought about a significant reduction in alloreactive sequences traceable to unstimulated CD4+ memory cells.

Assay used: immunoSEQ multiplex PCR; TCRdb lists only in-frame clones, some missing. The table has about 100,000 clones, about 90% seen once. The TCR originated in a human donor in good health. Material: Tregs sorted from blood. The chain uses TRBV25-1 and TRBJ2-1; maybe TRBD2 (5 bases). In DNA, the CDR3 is TGTGCCAGCCGCCGGGATATCAACATCAATGAGCAGTTCTTC. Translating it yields CASRRDININEQFF.